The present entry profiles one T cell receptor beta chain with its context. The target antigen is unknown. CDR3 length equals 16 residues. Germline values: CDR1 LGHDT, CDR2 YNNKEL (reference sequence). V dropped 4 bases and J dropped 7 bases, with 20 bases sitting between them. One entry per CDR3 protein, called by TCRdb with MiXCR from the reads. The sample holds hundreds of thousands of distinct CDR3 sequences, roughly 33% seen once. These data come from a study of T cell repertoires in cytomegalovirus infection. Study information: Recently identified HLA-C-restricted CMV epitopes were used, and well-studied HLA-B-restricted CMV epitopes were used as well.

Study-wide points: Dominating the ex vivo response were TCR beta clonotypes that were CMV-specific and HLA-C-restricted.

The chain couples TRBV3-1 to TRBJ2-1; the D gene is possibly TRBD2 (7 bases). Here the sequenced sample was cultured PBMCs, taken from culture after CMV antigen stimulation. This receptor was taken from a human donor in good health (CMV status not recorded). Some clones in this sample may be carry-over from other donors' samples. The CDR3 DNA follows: TGTGCCAGCAGCCCGTTAGGGGAGGGTAGGGGGAATGAGCAGTTCTTC. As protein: CASSPLGEGRGNEQFF.